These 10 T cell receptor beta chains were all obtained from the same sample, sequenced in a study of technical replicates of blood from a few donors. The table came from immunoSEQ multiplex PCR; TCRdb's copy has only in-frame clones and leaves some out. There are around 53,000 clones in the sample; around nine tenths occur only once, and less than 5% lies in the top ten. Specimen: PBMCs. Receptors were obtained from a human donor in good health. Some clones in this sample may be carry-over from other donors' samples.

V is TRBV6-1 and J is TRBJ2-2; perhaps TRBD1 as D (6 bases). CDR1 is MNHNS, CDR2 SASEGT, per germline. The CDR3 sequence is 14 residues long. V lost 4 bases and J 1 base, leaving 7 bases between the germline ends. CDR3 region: CASSVTGNTGELFF. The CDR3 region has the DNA TGTGCCAGCAGTGTGACAGGGAACACCGGGGAGCTGTTTTTT.

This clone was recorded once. DNA for the CDR3: TGTGCCAGCAGCCTCTCCCCCTTAGGGGACTATAGCAATCAGCCCCAGCATTTT. This encodes CASSLSPLGDYSNQPQHF. The chain is built from TRBV4-2 and TRBJ1-5; D may be TRBD1 (5 bases). The CDR3 spans 18 residues. V gave up 4 bases and J gave up 0 bases, with 19 bases separating them. Germline assignment: CDR1 LGHNA and CDR2 YNFKEQ.

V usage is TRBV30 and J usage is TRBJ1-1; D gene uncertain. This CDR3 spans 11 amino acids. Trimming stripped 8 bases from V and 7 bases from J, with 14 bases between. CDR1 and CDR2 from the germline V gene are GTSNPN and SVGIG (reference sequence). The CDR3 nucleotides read TGTGCCAGACGGGAGGGCGGTGAAGCTTTCTTT. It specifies CARREGGEAFF.

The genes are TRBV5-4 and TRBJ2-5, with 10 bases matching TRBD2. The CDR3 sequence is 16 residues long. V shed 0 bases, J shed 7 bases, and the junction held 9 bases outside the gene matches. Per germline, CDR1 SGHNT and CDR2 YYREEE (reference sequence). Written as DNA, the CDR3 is TGTGCCAGCAGCTTGGCACTAGCGGGGCCGTCGTTGACCCAGTACTTC. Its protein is CASSLALAGPSLTQYF.

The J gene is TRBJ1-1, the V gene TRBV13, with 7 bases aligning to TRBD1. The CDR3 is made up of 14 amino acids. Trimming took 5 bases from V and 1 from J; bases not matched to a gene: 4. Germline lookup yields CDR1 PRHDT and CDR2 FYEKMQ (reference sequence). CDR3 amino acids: CASSRRQGNTEAFF. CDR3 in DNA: TGTGCCAGCAGCAGAAGACAGGGGAACACTGAAGCTTTCTTT. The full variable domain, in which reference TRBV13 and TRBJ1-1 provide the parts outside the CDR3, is AAGVIQSPRHLIKEKRETATLKCYPIPRHDTVYWYQQGPGQDPQFLISFYEKMQSDKGSIPDRFSAQQFSDYHSELNMSSLELGDSALYFCASSRRQGNTEAFFGQGTRLTVV.

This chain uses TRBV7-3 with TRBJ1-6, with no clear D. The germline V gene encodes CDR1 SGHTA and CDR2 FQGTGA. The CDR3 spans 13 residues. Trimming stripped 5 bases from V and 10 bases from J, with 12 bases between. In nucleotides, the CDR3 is TGTGCCAGCAGCCCCGAGGGAGCCTCACCCCTCCACTTT. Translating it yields CASSPEGASPLHF.

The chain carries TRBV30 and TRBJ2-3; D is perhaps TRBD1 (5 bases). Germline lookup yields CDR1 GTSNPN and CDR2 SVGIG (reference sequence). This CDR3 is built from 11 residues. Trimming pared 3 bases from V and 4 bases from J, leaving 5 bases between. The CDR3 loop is CAWRGADTQYF. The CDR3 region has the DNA TGTGCCTGGAGAGGGGCAGATACGCAGTATTTT.

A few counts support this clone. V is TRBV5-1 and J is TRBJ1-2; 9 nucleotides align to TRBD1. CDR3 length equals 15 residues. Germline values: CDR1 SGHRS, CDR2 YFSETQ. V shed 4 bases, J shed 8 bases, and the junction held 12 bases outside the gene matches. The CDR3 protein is CASSLTADRGSGYTF. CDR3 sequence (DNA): TGCGCCAGCAGCCTCACCGCCGACAGGGGGTCGGGCTACACCTTC.

The CDR3 region is CASTTGTVRAQETQYF. For the CDR3, the DNA is TGTGCCAGCACCACCGGGACAGTCAGAGCCCAAGAGACCCAGTACTTC. The chain carries TRBV2 and TRBJ2-5, with 7 nucleotides matching TRBD1. Germline V gene lookup returns CDR1 SNHLY and CDR2 FYNNEI. The V gene end was trimmed by 7 bases and the J gene end by 1 base; junction bases not matched to a gene: 12. The CDR3 has 16 residues.

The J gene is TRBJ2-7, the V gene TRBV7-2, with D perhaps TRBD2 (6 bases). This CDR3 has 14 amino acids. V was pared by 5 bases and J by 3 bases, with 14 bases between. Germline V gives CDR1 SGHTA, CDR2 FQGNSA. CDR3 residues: CASSTNPGVYEQYF. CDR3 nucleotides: TGTGCCAGCAGCACTAACCCGGGAGTCTACGAGCAGTACTTC.